This T cell receptor beta chain was profiled in a study of beta chain features in type 1 diabetes. Study context: The number of sorted cells examined across all samples was approximately 100 million. Study-level findings and limits: Among patients with Type 1 diabetes, TCRB CDR3s were moderately but significantly shorter in every one of the four CD4+ subsets. PCR, the amplification step, might favor shorter templates, equally in patients and controls.

A word on this clone: The antigen is unknown.

Expressed TCRB transcripts were sequenced because the entire RNA isolate underwent reverse transcription. The method was immunoSEQ multiplex PCR; TCRdb's version includes in-frame clones alone and lacks a portion of them. The sample lists under 950,000 clones, about a sixth occurring once. After removal of 0 bases from V and 5 bases from J, the junction contained 6 bases not matched to a gene. The CDR3 is made up of 17 amino acids. Germline values: CDR1 KGHSH, CDR2 LQKENI. This TCR was sampled from a woman under 30 in good health. Sequences were obtained from naive CD4+ T cells from blood. The chain recombines TRBV18 with TRBJ2-3, with 12 nucleotides matching TRBD2. This chain's CDR3 is CASSPPGLAGPVDTQYF. CDR3 sequence (DNA): TGTGCCAGCTCACCACCCGGACTAGCGGGGCCGGTAGATACGCAGTATTTT.